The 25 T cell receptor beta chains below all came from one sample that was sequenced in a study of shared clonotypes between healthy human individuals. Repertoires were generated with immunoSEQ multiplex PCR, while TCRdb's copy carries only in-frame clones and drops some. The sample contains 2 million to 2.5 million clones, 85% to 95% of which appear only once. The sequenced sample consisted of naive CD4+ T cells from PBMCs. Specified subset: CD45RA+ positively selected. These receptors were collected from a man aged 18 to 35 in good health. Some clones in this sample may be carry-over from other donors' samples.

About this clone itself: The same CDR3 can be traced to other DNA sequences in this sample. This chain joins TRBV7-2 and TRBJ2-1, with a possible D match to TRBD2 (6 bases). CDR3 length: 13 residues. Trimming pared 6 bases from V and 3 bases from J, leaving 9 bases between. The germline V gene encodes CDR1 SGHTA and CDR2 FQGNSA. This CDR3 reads CASSSGLYNEQFF. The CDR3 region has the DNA TGTGCCAGCAGTTCGGGACTCTACAATGAGCAGTTCTTC.

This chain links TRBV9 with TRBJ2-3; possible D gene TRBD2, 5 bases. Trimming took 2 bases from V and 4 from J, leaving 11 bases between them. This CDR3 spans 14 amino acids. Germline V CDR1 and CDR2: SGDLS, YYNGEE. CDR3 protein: CASSVVSGSDTQYF. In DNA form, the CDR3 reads TGTGCCAGCAGCGTCGTTTCGGGATCAGATACGCAGTATTTT.

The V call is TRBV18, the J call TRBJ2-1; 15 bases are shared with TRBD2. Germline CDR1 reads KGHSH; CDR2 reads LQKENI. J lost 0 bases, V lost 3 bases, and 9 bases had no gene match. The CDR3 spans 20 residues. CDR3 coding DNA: TGTGCCAGCTCACCGCAACCGGGACTAGCGGGAGGTAGCTCCTACAATGAGCAGTTCTTC. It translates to CASSPQPGLAGGSSYNEQFF.

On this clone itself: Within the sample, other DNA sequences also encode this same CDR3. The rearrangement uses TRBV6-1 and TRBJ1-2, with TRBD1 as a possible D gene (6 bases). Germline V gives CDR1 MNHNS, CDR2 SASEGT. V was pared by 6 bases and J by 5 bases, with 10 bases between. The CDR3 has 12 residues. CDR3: CASSDRSYGYTF. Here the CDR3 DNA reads TGTGCCAGCAGCGACAGGTCTTATGGCTACACCTTC.

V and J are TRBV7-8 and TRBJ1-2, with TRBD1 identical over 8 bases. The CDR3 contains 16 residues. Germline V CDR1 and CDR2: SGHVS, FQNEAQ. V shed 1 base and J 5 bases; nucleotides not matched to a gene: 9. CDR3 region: CASSLGGTGDIYGYTF. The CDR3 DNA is TGTGCCAGCAGCTTAGGCGGGACAGGAGACATATATGGCTACACCTTC.

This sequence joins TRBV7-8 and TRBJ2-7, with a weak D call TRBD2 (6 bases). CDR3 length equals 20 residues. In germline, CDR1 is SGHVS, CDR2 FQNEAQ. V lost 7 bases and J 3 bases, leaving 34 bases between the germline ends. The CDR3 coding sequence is TGTGCCAGCACCTGGCGGGGCGGGGCTGGGACTCCCCGAAGATACTACGAGCAGTACTTC. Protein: CASTWRGGAGTPRRYYEQYF. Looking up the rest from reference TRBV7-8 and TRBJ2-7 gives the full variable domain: GAGVSQSPRYKVAKRGQDVALRCDPISGHVSLFWYQQALGQGPEFLTYFQNEAQLDKSGLPSDRFFAERPEGSVSTLKIQRTQQEDSAVYLCASTWRGGAGTPRRYYEQYFGPGTRLTVT.

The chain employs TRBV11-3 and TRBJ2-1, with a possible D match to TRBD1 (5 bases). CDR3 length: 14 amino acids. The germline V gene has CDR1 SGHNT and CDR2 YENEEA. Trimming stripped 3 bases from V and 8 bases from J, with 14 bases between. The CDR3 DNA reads TGTGCCAGCAGCTTTCAGGGAACCATGGATGAGCAGTTCTTC. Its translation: CASSFQGTMDEQFF.

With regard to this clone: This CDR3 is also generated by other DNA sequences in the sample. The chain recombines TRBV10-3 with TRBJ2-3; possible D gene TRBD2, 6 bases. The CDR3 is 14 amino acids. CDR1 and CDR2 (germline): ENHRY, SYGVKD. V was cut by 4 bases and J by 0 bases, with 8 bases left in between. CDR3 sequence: CAISAGGSTDTQYF. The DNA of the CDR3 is TGTGCCATCAGTGCTGGGGGGAGCACAGATACGCAGTATTTT.

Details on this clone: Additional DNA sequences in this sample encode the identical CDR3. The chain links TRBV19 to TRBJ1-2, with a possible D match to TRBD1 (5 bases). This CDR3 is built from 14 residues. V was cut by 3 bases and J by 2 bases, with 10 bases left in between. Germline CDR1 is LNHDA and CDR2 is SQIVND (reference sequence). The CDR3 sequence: CASSIAWGNYGYTF. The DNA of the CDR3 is TGTGCCAGTAGTATCGCATGGGGGAACTATGGCTACACCTTC.

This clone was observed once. This chain's CDR3 is CASSLYSGVTSGGYTF. The CDR3 DNA reads TGTGCCAGCAGCTTGTATAGCGGGGTCACCTCCGGCGGCTACACCTTC. The gene calls are TRBV5-5 and TRBJ1-2; D gene unclear. Trimming left V 1 base short and J 8 bases short, with 21 bases between. Germline V lookup: CDR1 SGHKS, CDR2 YYEKEE (reference sequence). This CDR3 is 16 amino acids long.

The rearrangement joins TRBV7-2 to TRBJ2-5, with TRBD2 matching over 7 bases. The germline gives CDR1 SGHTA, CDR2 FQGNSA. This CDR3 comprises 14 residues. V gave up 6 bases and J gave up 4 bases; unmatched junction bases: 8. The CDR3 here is CASSRTSSLETQYF. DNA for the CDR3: TGTGCCAGCAGTCGGACTAGTTCTTTAGAGACCCAGTACTTC.

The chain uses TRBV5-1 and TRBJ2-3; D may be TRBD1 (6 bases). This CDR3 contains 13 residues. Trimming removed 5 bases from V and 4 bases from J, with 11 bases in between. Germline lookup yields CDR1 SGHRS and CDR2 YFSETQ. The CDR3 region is CASREQGADTQYF. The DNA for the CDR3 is TGCGCCAGCAGGGAACAGGGCGCAGATACGCAGTATTTT. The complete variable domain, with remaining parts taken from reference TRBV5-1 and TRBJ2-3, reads KAGVTQTPRYLIKTRGQQVTLSCSPISGHRSVSWYQQTPGQGLQFLFEYFSETQRNKGNFPGRFSGRQFSNSRSEMNVSTLELGDSALYLCASREQGADTQYFGPGTRLTVL.

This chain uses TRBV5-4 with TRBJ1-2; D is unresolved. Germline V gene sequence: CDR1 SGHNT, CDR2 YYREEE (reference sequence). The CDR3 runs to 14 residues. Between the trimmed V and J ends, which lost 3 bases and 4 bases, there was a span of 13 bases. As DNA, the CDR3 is TGTGCCAGCAGCTCTCCGGGCCGGCTCTATGGCTACACCTTC. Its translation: CASSSPGRLYGYTF.

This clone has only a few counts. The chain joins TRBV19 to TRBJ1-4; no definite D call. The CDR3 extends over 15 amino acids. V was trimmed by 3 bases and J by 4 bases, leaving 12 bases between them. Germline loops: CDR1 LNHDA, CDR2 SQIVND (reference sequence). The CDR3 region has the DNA TGTGCCAGTAGTATGTGGAGCGGCAGTAATGAAAAACTGTTTTTT. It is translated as CASSMWSGSNEKLFF.

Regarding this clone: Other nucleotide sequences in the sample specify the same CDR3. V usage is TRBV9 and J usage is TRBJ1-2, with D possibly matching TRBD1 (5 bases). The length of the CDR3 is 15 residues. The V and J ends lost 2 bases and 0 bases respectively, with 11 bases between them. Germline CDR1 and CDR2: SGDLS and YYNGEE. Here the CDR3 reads CASSVGLPANYGYTF. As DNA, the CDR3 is TGTGCCAGCAGCGTGGGACTCCCAGCTAACTATGGCTACACCTTC.

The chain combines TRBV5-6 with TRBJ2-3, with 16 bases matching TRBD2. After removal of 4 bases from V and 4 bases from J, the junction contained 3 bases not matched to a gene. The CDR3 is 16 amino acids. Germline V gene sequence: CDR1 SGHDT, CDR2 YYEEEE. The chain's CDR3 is CASSLGTSGRADTQYF. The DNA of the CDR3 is TGTGCCAGCAGCCTCGGGACTAGCGGGAGGGCAGATACGCAGTATTTT.

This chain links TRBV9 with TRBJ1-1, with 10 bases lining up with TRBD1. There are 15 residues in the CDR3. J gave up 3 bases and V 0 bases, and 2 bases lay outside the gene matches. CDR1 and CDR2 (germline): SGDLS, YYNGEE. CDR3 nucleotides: TGTGCCAGCAGCGTAGATGGACAGGGGGACACTGAAGCTTTCTTT. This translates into CASSVDGQGDTEAFF.

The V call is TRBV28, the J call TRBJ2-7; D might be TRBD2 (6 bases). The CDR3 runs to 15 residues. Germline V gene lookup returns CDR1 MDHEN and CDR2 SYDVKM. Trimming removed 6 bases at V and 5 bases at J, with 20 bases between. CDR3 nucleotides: TGTGCCAGCAGCTCCGAGACCCTGGGGGGACACGAGCAGTACTTC. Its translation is CASSSETLGGHEQYF.

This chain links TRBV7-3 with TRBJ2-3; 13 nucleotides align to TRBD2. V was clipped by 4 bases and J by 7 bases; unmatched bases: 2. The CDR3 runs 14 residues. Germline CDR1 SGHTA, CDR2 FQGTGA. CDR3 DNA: TGTGCCAGCAGCTCCGGGACTAGCGGGAATACGCAGTATTTT. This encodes CASSSGTSGNTQYF.

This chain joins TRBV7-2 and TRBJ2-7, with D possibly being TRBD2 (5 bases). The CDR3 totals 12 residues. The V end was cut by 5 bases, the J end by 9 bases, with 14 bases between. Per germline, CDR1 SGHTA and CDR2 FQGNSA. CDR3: CASSVGAEGQYF. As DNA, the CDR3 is TGTGCCAGCAGCGTAGGCGCCGAGGGGCAGTACTTC.

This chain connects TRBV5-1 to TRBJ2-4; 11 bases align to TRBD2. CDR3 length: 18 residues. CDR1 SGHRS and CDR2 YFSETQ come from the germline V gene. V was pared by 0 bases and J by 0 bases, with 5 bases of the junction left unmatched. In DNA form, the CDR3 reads TGCGCCAGCAGCTTGGCGGGAACTAGCGGGAGAGCCAAAAACATTCAGTACTTC. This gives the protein CASSLAGTSGRAKNIQYF.

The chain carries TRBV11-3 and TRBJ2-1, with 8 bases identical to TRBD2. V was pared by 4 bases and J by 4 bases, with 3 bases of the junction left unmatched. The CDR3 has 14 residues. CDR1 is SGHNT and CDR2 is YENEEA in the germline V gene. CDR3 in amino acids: CASSSSGGYNEQFF. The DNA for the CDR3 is TGTGCCAGCAGCTCCAGCGGGGGATACAATGAGCAGTTCTTC.

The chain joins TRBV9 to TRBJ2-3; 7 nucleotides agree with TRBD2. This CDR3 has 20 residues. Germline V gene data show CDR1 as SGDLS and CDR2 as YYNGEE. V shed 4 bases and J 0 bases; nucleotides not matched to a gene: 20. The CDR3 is CASSKGREGRFYTSTDTQYF. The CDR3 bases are TGTGCCAGCAGCAAGGGCAGGGAGGGGAGATTTTATACTAGCACAGATACGCAGTATTTT. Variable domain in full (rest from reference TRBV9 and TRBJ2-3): DSGVTQTPKHLITATGQRVTLRCSPRSGDLSVYWYQQSLDQGLQFLIQYYNGEERAKGNILERFSAQQFPDLHSELNLSSLELGDSALYFCASSKGREGRFYTSTDTQYFGPGTRLTVL.

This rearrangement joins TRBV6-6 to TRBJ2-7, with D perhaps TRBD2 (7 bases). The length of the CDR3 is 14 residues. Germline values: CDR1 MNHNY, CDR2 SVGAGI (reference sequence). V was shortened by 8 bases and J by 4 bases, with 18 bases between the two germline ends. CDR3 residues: CASAVGGAPYEQYF. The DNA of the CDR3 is TGTGCCAGCGCTGTTGGGGGGGCTCCATACGAGCAGTACTTC.

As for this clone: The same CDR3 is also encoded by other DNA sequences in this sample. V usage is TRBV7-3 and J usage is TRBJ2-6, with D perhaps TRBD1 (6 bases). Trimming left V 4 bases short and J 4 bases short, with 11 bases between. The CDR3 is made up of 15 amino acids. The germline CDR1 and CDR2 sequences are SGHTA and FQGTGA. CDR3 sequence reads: CASSSPGAGANVLTF. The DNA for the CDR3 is TGTGCCAGCAGCTCACCAGGGGCCGGGGCCAACGTCCTGACTTTC.